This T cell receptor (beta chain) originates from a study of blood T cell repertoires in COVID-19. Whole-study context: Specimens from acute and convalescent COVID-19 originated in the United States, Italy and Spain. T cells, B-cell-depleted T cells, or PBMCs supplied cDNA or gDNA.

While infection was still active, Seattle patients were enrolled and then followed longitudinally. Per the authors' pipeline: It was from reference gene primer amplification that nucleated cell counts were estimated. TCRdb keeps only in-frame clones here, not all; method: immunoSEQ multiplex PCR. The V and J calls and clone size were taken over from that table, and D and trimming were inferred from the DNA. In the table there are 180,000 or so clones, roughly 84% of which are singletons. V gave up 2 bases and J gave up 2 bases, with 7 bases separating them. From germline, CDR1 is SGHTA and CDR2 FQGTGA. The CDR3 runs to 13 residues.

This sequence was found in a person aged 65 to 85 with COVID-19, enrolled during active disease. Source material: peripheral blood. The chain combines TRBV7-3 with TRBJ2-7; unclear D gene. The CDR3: CASSLGVTYEQYF. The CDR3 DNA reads TGTGCCAGCAGCTTAGGAGTTACCTACGAGCAGTACTTC.